The 11 T cell receptor beta chains in this list originate from one sample, sequenced in a study of lymphopenia after photon versus proton radiotherapy (dated by TCRdb to about 2019). The method was the immunoSEQ multiplex PCR assay. Not all clones reach the TCRdb copy of this immuneACCESS table, which keeps in-frame sequences only. Checked studies attribute under half of the gap to unresolved V genes and leave the rest unexplained. Across this sample there are more than 60,000 clones, with roughly 86% seen only once. The leading ten clones occupy 2% to 3% of the sample. This specimen was peripheral blood, taken from a patient treated with photon-based radiotherapy. These receptors all stem from a middle-aged man with gastric cancer.

Only a few counts were recorded for this clone. The J gene is TRBJ1-1, the V gene TRBV10-3, with D possibly matching TRBD1 (6 bases). V was trimmed by 9 bases and J by 10 bases, leaving 24 bases between them. CDR3 size: 14 residues. The germline V gene encodes CDR1 ENHRY and CDR2 SYGVKD. The CDR3 spells CAIGTTSRMLGAFF. Here the CDR3 DNA reads TGTGCCATTGGGACAACAAGTCGCATGTTGGGAGCTTTCTTT.

The CDR3 is CASSQVGQDNYGYTF. The CDR3 bases are TGTGCCAGCAGCCAAGTGGGACAGGATAACTATGGCTACACCTTC. The chain carries TRBV14 and TRBJ1-2, with 8 bases identical to TRBD1. The CDR3 sequence is 15 residues long. V trimming: 1 base; J trimming: 1 base; junction bases outside the gene matches: 2. CDR1 SGHDN and CDR2 FVKESK come from the germline V gene.

V usage is TRBV7-2 and J usage is TRBJ2-7; 10 bases fit TRBD1. CDR1 and CDR2 (germline): SGHTA, FQGNSA. This CDR3 contains 15 residues. V was pared by 5 bases and J by 3 bases, with 7 bases of the junction left unmatched. The CDR3 loop is CASSPDRGRGYEQYF. The DNA for the CDR3 is TGTGCCAGCAGCCCAGACAGGGGGCGCGGCTACGAGCAGTACTTC.

The genes are TRBV29-1 and TRBJ1-4; D remains ambiguous. CDR3 length equals 14 residues. CDR1 and CDR2 from the germline V gene are SQVTM and ANQGSEA. V was pared by 2 bases and J by 4 bases, with 11 bases between. In DNA, the CDR3 is TGCAGCGTTGAAATAGAGGGAAATAATGAAAAACTGTTTTTT. Amino acid sequence: CSVEIEGNNEKLFF.

V usage is TRBV4-1 and J usage is TRBJ1-2, with 10 bases fitting TRBD1. The CDR3 is made up of 16 amino acids. The germline gives CDR1 MGHRA, CDR2 YSYEKL. Losses at the gene ends were 1 base for V and 1 base for J; bases not matched to a gene: 3. CDR3 sequence (DNA): TGCGCCAGCAGCCAAGGCCGGGACAGGGGTAACTATGGCTACACCTTC. Protein product: CASSQGRDRGNYGYTF.

The genes are TRBV15 and TRBJ2-7; 11 bases are a match to TRBD1. Looked up from germline, CDR1 is LNHNV and CDR2 is YYDKDF (reference sequence). The CDR3 loop spans 15 amino acids. V lost 0 bases and J lost 8; bases outside the gene matches: 6. The CDR3 sequence: CATSREAGTGGQQYF. The CDR3 DNA reads as TGTGCCACCAGCAGAGAAGCCGGGACAGGGGGTCAGCAGTACTTC.

The CDR3 region is CASSSTGDEQYF. Here the CDR3 DNA reads TGTGCCAGCTCATCTACGGGGGACGAGCAGTACTTC. The chain links TRBV18 to TRBJ2-7; tentatively, D is TRBD2 (6 bases). Germline CDR1 and CDR2: KGHSH and LQKENI. CDR3 length: 12 amino acids. Between the trimmed V and J ends, which lost 5 bases and 5 bases, there was a span of 10 bases.

The V gene is TRBV6-1, the J gene TRBJ2-1, with 11 nucleotides matching TRBD2. The CDR3 has 14 amino acids. Germline assignment: CDR1 MNHNS and CDR2 SASEGT. With V trimmed by 2 bases and J by 7 bases, 1 base remained unmatched. The CDR3 protein is CASSELAGGNEQFF. CDR3 in DNA: TGTGCCAGCAGTGAACTAGCGGGGGGAAATGAGCAGTTCTTC.

V is TRBV7-9 and J is TRBJ1-6; no reliable D call. This CDR3 is 16 amino acids long. The V gene lost 5 bases and the J gene lost 9 bases, with 20 bases spanning the gap. CDR1 and CDR2 (germline): SEHNR, FQNEAQ (reference sequence). Written as DNA, the CDR3 is TGTGCCAGCAGCCCCACCTCCCGGGTTGGTAGTTCACCCCTCCACTTT. It encodes CASSPTSRVGSSPLHF.

The chain combines TRBV14 with TRBJ2-7, with 10 bases identical to TRBD1. The CDR3 sequence is 15 residues long. The germline CDR1 and CDR2 sequences are SGHDN and FVKESK. V lost 2 bases, J lost 4 bases, and 5 bases stayed unmatched. In DNA, the CDR3 is TGTGCCAGCAGCCAACCTGGGGGACAGGGGTACGAGCAGTACTTC. Its protein is CASSQPGGQGYEQYF.

This chain links TRBV5-1 with TRBJ2-1, with D perhaps matching TRBD2 (5 bases). The germline V gene encodes CDR1 SGHRS and CDR2 YFSETQ. The CDR3 extends over 17 amino acids. V was cut by 1 base and J by 0 bases, with 14 bases left in between. The CDR3 sequence is CASSLQSLGSSYNEQFF. CDR3 bases: TGCGCCAGCAGCTTGCAGTCCCTTGGGAGCTCCTACAATGAGCAGTTCTTC.